This TCR beta chain is drawn from a study of T cell changes during pregnancy in multiple sclerosis. Data came from immunoSEQ multiplex PCR; TCRdb stores just in-frame clones and leaves some out. The sample lists 40,000 to 65,000 clones; approximately 92% were seen once. The sample was CD4+ T cells from peripheral blood mononuclear cells, taken in the third trimester of pregnancy. The receptor was isolated from a female donor with multiple sclerosis, enrolled in a pregnancy study.

CDR3 loop: CASSVSQGSSYEQYF. The CDR3 nucleotides read TGTGCCAGCAGTGTATCGCAGGGGAGCTCCTACGAGCAGTACTTC. V usage is TRBV6-1 and J usage is TRBJ2-7; possibly TRBD1 for D (6 bases). Per germline, CDR1 MNHNS and CDR2 SASEGT. V was pared by 4 bases and J by 0 bases, with 13 bases between. The CDR3 is 15 amino acids.